Listed below are T cell receptor beta chains from one sample, sequenced in a study of control samples from healthy donors and cancer patients. The method was immunoSEQ multiplex PCR; TCRdb's version includes in-frame clones alone and lacks a portion of them. The sample includes about 48,000 clones, over 90% of them seen just once. The sequenced sample consisted of PBMCs. These TCRs come from a woman aged 45-59 years with head and neck cancer. CDR3s include the opening cysteine and the closing phenylalanine or tryptophan. D genes are given only for firm matches.

TRBV19	-	TRBJ2-2	CASTTPGTRPGELFF
TRBV6-6	-	TRBJ2-7	CASSYLDEQYF
TRBV5-1	-	TRBJ1-4	CASSLGTHEKLFF
TRBV25-1	-	TRBJ1-6	CASSPPGGGQGSPLHF
TRBV15	-	TRBJ1-2	CATSREGYGYTF
TRBV7-3	-	TRBJ1-1	CASSLTVGSTEAFF
TRBV9	-	TRBJ2-1	CASSVDPTLAGDEQFF
TRBV6-6	-	TRBJ2-5	CASSYGAGSAETQYF
TRBV27	-	TRBJ2-3	CASNNRAPEGTDTQYF
TRBV28	-	TRBJ1-1	CAIGQNTEAFF
TRBV4-3	TRBD1	TRBJ2-7	CASSQGSGQRYEQYF
TRBV28	TRBD2	TRBJ2-7	CASSPSGRAGDEQYF
TRBV7-2	-	TRBJ1-1	CASSFSLNTEAFF
TRBV4-1	-	TRBJ1-5	CASSQTVSNQPQHF
TRBV5-1	-	TRBJ2-7	CASSLAASYEQYF
TRBV29-1	TRBD1	TRBJ1-1	CSVAGQGATEAFF
TRBV6-6	-	TRBJ1-5	CASSYSGADQPQHF
TRBV30	-	TRBJ1-6	CAWNRGDNSPLHF
TRBV2	TRBD1	TRBJ2-4	CATYPGQGRIKKNIQYF
TRBV19	-	TRBJ1-4	CASRDSAFEKLFF
TRBV11-3	TRBD2	TRBJ2-1	CASSYVAGGDNEQFF
TRBV11-2	TRBD1	TRBJ1-1	CASGAGTGNTEAFF
TRBV6-6	-	TRBJ1-1	CASSYSYRGRTEAFF
TRBV18	TRBD1	TRBJ2-1	CASSRTGEGYNEQFF
TRBV9	-	TRBJ2-1	CASSVVSSTVEQFF
TRBV6-5	-	TRBJ1-6	CASSSTRGRVNSPLHF
TRBV9	TRBD2	TRBJ2-5	CASSPSTSGRIRRDGETQYF
TRBV7-8	-	TRBJ2-7	CASSSLRQGGAREQYF
TRBV19	TRBD2	TRBJ2-3	CASSMGLAGSLSTDTQYF
TRBV19	-	TRBJ1-5	CASSRGRDQPQHF
TRBV29-1	-	TRBJ1-2	CSVEEDEGVYGYTF
TRBV14	TRBD2	TRBJ2-7	CASSAIAGVPYEQYF
TRBV9	-	TRBJ2-1	CASSVTGSSNEQFF
TRBV2	TRBD2	TRBJ2-1	CASSEGSRLAGGYNEQFF
TRBV9	-	TRBJ1-1	CASSVVDRGSTEAFF
TRBV9	-	TRBJ2-7	CASSVEAGLSYEQYF
TRBV5-1	-	TRBJ1-1	CASSLSAVNTEAFF
TRBV30	TRBD1	TRBJ1-5	CAWSVSLDRGSNQPQHF
TRBV28	TRBD1	TRBJ2-1	CASSLLRGPDNEQFF
TRBV5-1	-	TRBJ2-7	CASSLAGTYYEQYF
TRBV4-1	TRBD1	TRBJ2-7	CASSQTGQGVNLYEQYF